The 26 T cell receptor beta chains below were found in one sample sequenced in a study of spatial heterogeneity in lung cancer. TCRdb used MiXCR to reprocess the 5' RACE reads, holding one entry per CDR3 protein. This sample has 15,000 to 20,000 distinct CDR3 sequences, with under 7% found just once. Notes on the study in general: Expanded intratumoral alpha and beta TCR counts tracked tumor mutation counts.

These receptors lack a known antigen. The sample's time point: sample taken at primary tumor resection. Sequenced here: lung tumor tissue, sampled at surgery. All receptors derive from a female donor with early-stage non-small cell lung cancer.

The table lists this clonotype with many counts. The chain couples TRBV11-2 to TRBJ2-3, with D unresolved. The germline V gene encodes CDR1 SGHAT and CDR2 FQNNGV. The CDR3 has 12 amino acids. V gave up 2 bases and J gave up 3 bases, with 3 bases separating them. The CDR3, as DNA: TGTGCCAGCAGCTTAACTACAGATACGCAGTATTTT. It specifies CASSLTTDTQYF.

V usage is TRBV4-2 and J usage is TRBJ2-2; D gene uncertain. V was pared by 0 bases and J by 4 bases, with 6 bases between. CDR1 is LGHNA, CDR2 YNFKEQ, per germline. This CDR3 region has 14 residues. The CDR3 coding sequence is TGTGCCAGCAGCCAAGATCAGGTCACCGGGGAGCTGTTTTTT. This translates into CASSQDQVTGELFF.

Many counts were recorded for this clonotype. The J gene is TRBJ1-2, the V gene TRBV10-2; 7 bases align to TRBD1. There are 14 residues in the CDR3. V lost 6 bases, J lost 2 bases, and 6 bases stayed unmatched. Germline V gene lookup returns CDR1 WSHSY and CDR2 SAAADI. In DNA form, the CDR3 reads TGCGCCAGCAGGGAGACAGGGTACAACTATGGCTACACCTTC. Translating gives CASRETGYNYGYTF.

In this sample, this clonotype turned up many times. The rearrangement links TRBV30 to TRBJ2-1; the match to TRBD1 covers 9 bases. CDR1 is GTSNPN, CDR2 SVGIG, per germline (reference sequence). The CDR3 runs to 15 residues. With 1 base clipped from V and 6 bases from J, the junction kept 7 bases outside the gene matches. The CDR3 DNA is TGTGCCTGGAGTGGGTCGAAGACAGGGGGCAATGAGCAGTTCTTC. It yields the protein CAWSGSKTGGNEQFF.

This clonotype was seen more than once but under ten times. The J gene is TRBJ2-3, the V gene TRBV5-1, with D uncertain. Trimming pared 0 bases from V and 4 bases from J, leaving 3 bases between. Per germline, CDR1 SGHRS and CDR2 YFSETQ. This CDR3 is 12 amino acids long. CDR3 protein: CASSLEADTQYF. DNA for the CDR3: TGCGCCAGCAGCTTGGAGGCAGATACGCAGTATTTT.

This clonotype is labeled as medium-sized (0.01 to 0.1%). The chain carries TRBV7-6 and TRBJ2-3; D not certain. V was cut by 3 bases and J by 10 bases, with 14 bases left in between. The CDR3 length is 13 residues. CDR1 and CDR2 from the germline V gene are SGHVS and FNYEAQ. CDR3 sequence (DNA): TGTGCCAGCAGCTTCCTAATCGAGTCGGCGCAGTATTTT. Translated: CASSFLIESAQYF.

In its sample, this clonotype was seen many times. This chain joins TRBV29-1 and TRBJ2-2; 10 bases agree with TRBD2. The CDR3 runs 19 residues. Germline CDR1 SQVTM, CDR2 ANQGSEA. Trimming took 0 bases from V and 6 from J; bases not matched to a gene: 16. In nucleotides, the CDR3 is TGCAGCGTTGAAGATCGACAGCGGGAGGGCCGGACCTCGGCCGGGGAGCTGTTTTTT. Amino acid sequence: CSVEDRQREGRTSAGELFF.

This clonotype was recorded at least ten times. The chain employs TRBV29-1 and TRBJ2-2; unclear D gene. The CDR3 runs to 12 residues. The V gene lost 7 bases and the J gene lost 6 bases, with 12 bases spanning the gap. In germline, CDR1 is SQVTM, CDR2 ANQGSEA. The DNA of the CDR3 is TGCAGCGCTGGATGGTCTGCCGGGGAGCTGTTTTTT. Translation gives CSAGWSAGELFF.

In its sample, this clonotype was seen many times. This chain joins TRBV24-1 and TRBJ2-5; a possible D gene is TRBD1 (6 bases). CDR1 and CDR2 from the germline V gene are KGHDR and SFDVKD. V dropped 9 bases and J dropped 3 bases, with 22 bases sitting between them. The CDR3 is 16 residues long. The CDR3 loop is CATLPGVRTPKETQYF. The DNA of the CDR3 is TGTGCCACCCTTCCAGGGGTCCGAACCCCCAAAGAGACCCAGTACTTC.

This clonotype was seen repeatedly, ten times or more. V usage is TRBV20-1 and J usage is TRBJ2-7; the match to TRBD2 covers 9 bases. Germline V gene lookup returns CDR1 DFQATT and CDR2 SNEGSKA (reference sequence). J was trimmed by 3 bases and V by 6 bases; bases with no gene match: 6. The CDR3 totals 13 residues. The CDR3 bases are TGCAGTGCCGGGACTAGCTACGGCTACGAGCAGTACTTC. Encoded protein: CSAGTSYGYEQYF.

V gene TRBV5-1 combines with J gene TRBJ2-1; 10 bases align to TRBD2. With 3 bases clipped from V and 7 bases from J, the junction kept 7 bases outside the gene matches. The CDR3 runs 15 residues. Looked up from germline, CDR1 is SGHRS and CDR2 is YFSETQ. This chain's CDR3 is CASSSAGGLSNEQFF. CDR3 coding DNA: TGCGCCAGCAGCTCAGCGGGAGGGCTTTCAAATGAGCAGTTCTTC.

The sample holds many counts of this clonotype. The J gene is TRBJ2-5, the V gene TRBV12-3 or TRBV12-4, with no clear D. V lost 3 bases, J lost 2 bases, and 10 bases lay in between. There are 14 residues in the CDR3. Written as DNA, the CDR3 is TGTGCCAGCAGTTTCTACGAACTACAAGAGACCCAGTACTTC. Protein sequence: CASSFYELQETQYF.

In this sample, this clonotype is medium-sized. The gene calls are TRBV3-1 and TRBJ2-7, with TRBD2 identical over 13 bases. The CDR3 runs to 15 residues. Germline V lookup: CDR1 LGHDT, CDR2 YNNKEL (reference sequence). The V and J ends lost 1 base and 9 bases, in that order; junction bases with no gene match: 6. The CDR3: CASSQGTTSGRMQYF. The CDR3 bases are TGTGCCAGCAGCCAAGGAACGACTAGCGGGAGGATGCAGTACTTC.

This clonotype was detected ten times or more. At one end, the junction sequence differs from germline, possibly due to a read error. This chain connects TRBV7-2 to TRBJ1-2; unclear D gene. From germline, CDR1 is SGHTA and CDR2 FQGNSA. CDR3 length equals 15 residues. This CDR3 is CASSLVMRPKYGYTF. The CDR3 nucleotides read TGTGCCAGCAGCTTAGTTATGCGGCCTAAGTATGGCTACACCTTC. Full variable domain (outside the CDR3, taken from reference TRBV7-2 and TRBJ1-2): GAGVSQSPSNKVTEKGKDVELRCDPISGHTALYWYRQSLGQGLEFLIYFQGNSAPDKSGLPSDRFSAERTGGSVSTLTIQRTQQEDSAVYLCASSLVMRPKYGYTFGSGTRLTVV.

In this sample, this clonotype turned up many times. The chain has TRBV6-5 and TRBJ2-5; D might be TRBD2 (6 bases). The CDR3 runs 14 residues. Germline CDR1 is MNHEY and CDR2 is SVGAGI. V gave up 5 bases and J gave up 1 base, with 11 bases separating them. In DNA, the CDR3 is TGTGCCAGCAGTCCGGGGGACCTCCAAGAGACCCAGTACTTC. It specifies CASSPGDLQETQYF.

The V and J genes are TRBV20-1 and TRBJ2-5; TRBD2 is a possible D gene (7 bases). The CDR3 totals 16 residues. Germline CDR1 is DFQATT and CDR2 is SNEGSKA (reference sequence). V was trimmed by 3 bases and J by 1 base, leaving 18 bases between them. The CDR3 sequence is CSARLNRGGLQETQYF. The CDR3 region has the DNA TGCAGTGCTAGGTTGAATCGCGGGGGCCTCCAAGAGACCCAGTACTTC.

This clonotype was found many times. The DNA of the CDR3 is TGTGCCAGCAGCCCCCGTCGACAGGGAATGGCCAATGAGCAGTTCTTC. Translated: CASSPRRQGMANEQFF. V and J are TRBV11-2 and TRBJ2-1; 7 bases match TRBD1. Per the germline V gene, CDR1 is SGHAT and CDR2 is FQNNGV. The CDR3 is 16 residues long. V shed 5 bases and J 6 bases; nucleotides not matched to a gene: 13.

The CDR3 nucleotides read TGCGCCAGCAGCTTGGCCCCGGGGGCGGACTATGGCTACACCTTC. It yields the protein CASSLAPGADYGYTF. The chain carries TRBV5-1 and TRBJ1-2, with D possibly matching TRBD1 (6 bases). Deletions cut 0 bases from V and 3 bases from J, with 12 bases between. The CDR3 runs 15 residues. Germline assignment: CDR1 SGHRS and CDR2 YFSETQ.

The V gene is TRBV28, the J gene TRBJ2-1; possible D gene TRBD2, 6 bases. The germline V and J ends were trimmed by 8 bases and 10 bases, with 12 bases remaining between them. This CDR3 has 11 residues. The germline gives CDR1 MDHEN, CDR2 SYDVKM. In DNA form, the CDR3 reads TGTGCCAGCCTTGGGGGGAGGGAGCAGTTCTTC. This sequence encodes CASLGGREQFF.

There are many counts of this clonotype. The chain is built from TRBV7-2 and TRBJ1-5; D is possibly TRBD1 (5 bases). Germline CDR1 SGHTA, CDR2 FQGNSA. This CDR3 contains 12 residues. The ends were cut back, 1 base at V and 11 bases at J, with 9 bases in the middle. CDR3 nucleotide sequence: TGTGCCAGCAGCTTAGGGGGCCGAGCCCAGCATTTT. Its translation is CASSLGGRAQHF.

This clonotype is deemed medium-sized (0.01 to 0.1%). This chain joins TRBV5-1 and TRBJ2-5; possible D gene TRBD2, 5 bases. The V end lost 1 base, the J end lost 7 bases, and 17 bases lay between the germline ends. The CDR3 has 15 residues. Germline V gene sequence: CDR1 SGHRS, CDR2 YFSETQ. The CDR3 nucleotides are TGCGCCAGCAGCTTGCAGCGGCCGGACGAGGGGACCCAGTACTTC. It is translated as CASSLQRPDEGTQYF.

This clonotype was observed at least ten times. The genes are TRBV6-1 and TRBJ2-3; D unclear. Germline CDR1 MNHNS, CDR2 SASEGT. The CDR3 extends over 12 amino acids. The V and J ends lost 2 bases and 6 bases respectively, with 6 bases between them. CDR3 DNA: TGTGCCAGCAGTGAACTCGAGGATACGCAGTATTTT. Its protein is CASSELEDTQYF.

This clonotype came up many times. This sequence joins TRBV27 and TRBJ2-1; TRBD2 might be the D (5 bases). Trimming removed 3 bases at V and 9 bases at J, with 18 bases between. CDR3 length: 15 amino acids. From germline, CDR1 is MNHEY and CDR2 SMNVEV (reference sequence). The CDR3 coding sequence is TGTGCCAGCAGTTTTCGTACCCTAGGAGGATCTGAGCAGTTCTTC. Its translation: CASSFRTLGGSEQFF.

The rearrangement joins TRBV7-2 to TRBJ1-6; possibly TRBD1 for D (5 bases). The CDR3 extends over 17 amino acids. V shed 5 bases and J shed 13 bases, with 27 bases lying between them. Germline V gene data show CDR1 as SGHTA and CDR2 as FQGNSA. The CDR3 reads CASSLGGVQGASNPLHF. CDR3 DNA: TGTGCCAGCAGCCTGGGCGGGGTGCAGGGAGCCTCCAATCCCCTCCACTTT.

There are many counts of this clonotype. The rearrangement uses TRBV7-2 and TRBJ1-2, with D possibly matching TRBD1 (6 bases). Germline V lookup: CDR1 SGHTA, CDR2 FQGNSA. This CDR3 has 15 residues. Trimming removed 5 bases from V and 5 bases from J, with 18 bases in between. The CDR3 is CASSQSGGLGYGYTF. The CDR3 bases are TGTGCCAGCAGCCAAAGCGGGGGGCTGGGGTATGGCTACACCTTC.

This clonotype is medium-sized by share. The V gene is TRBV5-6, the J gene TRBJ1-6, with D uncertain. CDR1 SGHDT and CDR2 YYEEEE come from the germline V gene. This CDR3 has 16 amino acids. Trimming took off 4 bases at V and 6 bases at J, with 17 bases between the two ends. In DNA form, the CDR3 reads TGTGCCAGCAGCCCGAGGACGCGGAAGTCTAATTCACCCCTCCACTTT. It encodes CASSPRTRKSNSPLHF.